This record looks at one T cell receptor (beta chain) sequence and its context. The CDR3 has 16 amino acids. Germline CDR1 MGHRA, CDR2 YSYEKL. V lost 1 base, J lost 3 bases, and 6 bases stayed unmatched. This record belongs to a study of shared clonotypes between healthy human individuals. CD45RO-negative CD8 cells positively selected for CCR7 made up the naive population, which excluded terminally differentiated effector memory CD45RA+ cells. Every donor was a Caucasian adult from Nashville, Tennessee. Sequenced by immunoSEQ multiplex PCR; TCRdb stores in-frame clones only, minus some. The sample lists approximately 2,200,000 clones, about 92% occurring once.

The specimen was naive CD8+ T cells from PBMCs. The source of this sequence is a man younger than 35 in good health. Some clones in this sample may be carry-over from other donors' samples. The chain employs TRBV4-1 and TRBJ2-7, with 10 positions matching TRBD2. The CDR3 spells CASSQAPSGGGYEQYF. The CDR3 bases are TGCGCCAGCAGCCAAGCTCCCAGCGGGGGGGGCTACGAGCAGTACTTC.